Below are 25 T cell receptor beta chains sequenced from a single sample in a study of OX40 agonist ivuxolimab in advanced cancers. Here immunoSEQ multiplex PCR was the method, and the copy in TCRdb shows in-frame clones only, minus some. Of 30,000 to 40,000 clones listed, roughly 82% are singletons. The sample consisted of CD4+ or CD8+ T cells sorted from blood, taken in a trial of the OX40 agonist ivuxolimab. These receptors all come from an adult with an advanced solid tumor such as melanoma, head and neck, liver or kidney cancer.

The J gene is TRBJ1-2, the V gene TRBV18; no reliable D call. Trimming took off 3 bases at V and 0 bases at J, with 17 bases between the two ends. The CDR3 totals 17 residues. Germline CDR1 and CDR2: KGHSH and LQKENI. CDR3 residues: CASSPNLGRNSNYGYTF. The CDR3 nucleotides read TGTGCCAGCTCACCTAATCTAGGCCGCAACTCTAACTATGGCTACACCTTC.

V usage is TRBV27 and J usage is TRBJ1-5, with TRBD1 identical over 8 bases. From germline, CDR1 is MNHEY and CDR2 SMNVEV (reference sequence). The CDR3 is 13 residues long. The ends lost 5 bases at V and 6 bases at J; junction bases unmatched: 3. The DNA for the CDR3 is TGTGCCAGCAGTCTCACAGGGGGTCAGCCCCAGCATTTT. This sequence encodes CASSLTGGQPQHF.

This chain links TRBV5-1 with TRBJ2-2; the match to TRBD2 covers 14 bases. The CDR3 has 18 amino acids. Germline V gives CDR1 SGHRS, CDR2 YFSETQ. V was pared by 4 bases and J by 4 bases, with 9 bases of the junction left unmatched. The CDR3 loop is CASSLGLAGASGTGELFF. The CDR3 DNA follows: TGCGCCAGCAGCCTGGGACTAGCGGGAGCAAGCGGCACCGGGGAGCTGTTTTTT.

The rearrangement joins TRBV19 to TRBJ1-5; D unresolved. Trimming shortened V by 7 bases and J by 3 bases, and 16 bases separated the two germline ends. The CDR3 totals 15 residues. Germline-derived CDR1 and CDR2 are LNHDA and SQIVND (reference sequence). The CDR3 region has the DNA TGTGCCAGTAAGTTGTGGGGAGGGTTCAATCAGCCCCAGCATTTT. Amino acids: CASKLWGGFNQPQHF. Full variable domain (rest looked up from reference TRBV19 and TRBJ1-5): DGGITQSPKYLFRKEGQNVTLSCEQNLNHDAMYWYRQDPGQGLRLIYYSQIVNDFQKGDIAEGYSVSREKKESFPLTVTSAQKNPTAFYLCASKLWGGFNQPQHFGDGTRLSIL.

The chain joins TRBV4-3 to TRBJ2-6; TRBD2 matches at 10 bases. J was trimmed by 4 bases and V by 1 base; bases with no gene match: 10. This CDR3 has 19 residues. Germline CDR1 is LGHNA and CDR2 is YSLEER. CDR3 sequence (DNA): TGCGCCAGCAGCCAAGTTGCCAGCGGGAGGGCCGCGGGGGCCAACGTCCTGACTTTC. Protein sequence: CASSQVASGRAAGANVLTF.

V usage is TRBV2 and J usage is TRBJ1-5; possibly TRBD1 for D (6 bases). V lost 1 base to trimming and J lost 6 bases, with 13 bases between them. The CDR3 extends over 15 amino acids. The germline gives CDR1 SNHLY, CDR2 FYNNEI. The CDR3 bases are TGTGCCAGCAGTGAAGATGGGGGGCTCGGTCAGCCCCAGCATTTT. This sequence encodes CASSEDGGLGQPQHF.

The chain recombines TRBV11-2 with TRBJ2-2, with D uncertain. The CDR3 has 18 residues. Between the trimmed V and J ends, which lost 3 bases and 5 bases, there was a span of 22 bases. The germline V gene encodes CDR1 SGHAT and CDR2 FQNNGV. The CDR3 loop is CASSFPLGRTLMTGELFF. DNA of the CDR3: TGTGCCAGCAGCTTTCCCCTCGGACGGACGTTAATGACCGGGGAGCTGTTTTTT.

The rearrangement links TRBV13 to TRBJ1-2, with 10 bases lining up with TRBD1. The CDR3 covers 16 residues. V trimming: 2 bases; J trimming: 1 base; junction bases outside the gene matches: 4. Germline assignment: CDR1 PRHDT and CDR2 FYEKMQ (reference sequence). For the CDR3, the DNA is TGTGCCAGCAGCTTAAAGACAGGGGGCCTTAACTATGGCTACACCTTC. Its protein is CASSLKTGGLNYGYTF.

The chain links TRBV5-5 to TRBJ2-1; D remains unclear. V lost 3 bases, J lost 2 bases, and 12 bases lay in between. The germline gives CDR1 SGHKS, CDR2 YYEKEE (reference sequence). This CDR3 spans 15 amino acids. CDR3: CASSSSGYPYNEQFF. CDR3 DNA: TGTGCCAGCAGCTCCTCCGGTTACCCCTACAATGAGCAGTTCTTC.

The chain has TRBV6-5 and TRBJ1-5; D remains unclear. Trimming removed 5 bases from V and 7 bases from J, with 18 bases in between. Germline V gene sequence: CDR1 MNHEY, CDR2 SVGAGI. The CDR3 length is 15 residues. In DNA, the CDR3 is TGTGCCAGCAGTACTGGGCGAGGGAGTGGGCAGCCCCAGCATTTT. Protein product: CASSTGRGSGQPQHF.

For this clone: One junction end disagrees with the germline gene, perhaps due to a read error. This chain links TRBV14 with TRBJ2-5, with TRBD1 identical over 8 bases. Germline V CDR1 and CDR2: SGHDN, FVKESK. The CDR3 loop spans 15 amino acids. The CDR3 loop reads CASSRWTGTRETRYF. In DNA form, the CDR3 reads TGTGCCAGCAGCCGATGGACAGGGACGCGCGAGACCCGGTACTTC.

The gene calls are TRBV10-3 and TRBJ2-3; TRBD2 agrees at 7 bases. After removal of 0 bases from V and 1 base from J, the junction contained 1 base not matched to a gene. This CDR3 spans 15 amino acids. The germline CDR1 and CDR2 sequences are ENHRY and SYGVKD. This CDR3 is CAISESAGGTDTQYF. In nucleotides, the CDR3 is TGTGCCATCAGTGAGTCGGCGGGAGGCACAGATACGCAGTATTTT.

This chain uses TRBV28 with TRBJ2-5, with 10 bases aligning to TRBD2. Germline V CDR1 and CDR2: MDHEN, SYDVKM. This CDR3 comprises 16 residues. V shed 2 bases and J 0 bases; nucleotides not matched to a gene: 3. CDR3 nucleotide sequence: TGTGCCAGCAGTTTAAGACTAGCGGGTTACCAAGAGACCCAGTACTTC. Translation gives CASSLRLAGYQETQYF.

The chain uses TRBV4-1 and TRBJ2-7; TRBD2 agrees at 9 bases. CDR3 length: 15 amino acids. Germline CDR1 and CDR2: MGHRA and YSYEKL. V gave up 0 bases and J gave up 7 bases; unmatched junction bases: 7. CDR3 amino acids: CASSQESGRPGEQYF. The CDR3 bases are TGCGCCAGCAGCCAAGAGAGCGGGAGGCCGGGGGAGCAGTACTTC.

The chain joins TRBV5-1 to TRBJ2-5, with no clear D. The J call may be mistaken, given a closer DNA end match to TRBJ2-7. Looked up from germline, CDR1 is SGHRS and CDR2 is YFSETQ. The CDR3 spans 15 residues. CDR3 sequence reads: CASSLTSQASYEQYF. In DNA, the CDR3 is TGCGCCAGCAGCTTGACTTCGCAGGCTTCCTACGAGCAGTACTTC.

The chain uses TRBV6-5 and TRBJ1-2; D ambiguous. V was shortened by 0 bases and J by 5 bases, with 10 bases between the two germline ends. Germline CDR1 and CDR2: MNHEY and SVGAGI. The CDR3 totals 14 residues. CDR3 nucleotide sequence: TGTGCCAGCAGTTACTCAACGGAGCAATATGGCTACACCTTC. This translates into CASSYSTEQYGYTF.

This clone has just one count. The chain has TRBV6-1 and TRBJ2-7; 9 bases align to TRBD1. J lost 0 bases, V lost 6 bases, and 6 bases had no gene match. From germline, CDR1 is MNHNS and CDR2 SASEGT. This CDR3 has 15 residues. As DNA, the CDR3 is TGTGCCAGCAGAAACGGACAGGGGACCTCCTACGAGCAGTACTTC. It encodes CASRNGQGTSYEQYF.

This chain connects TRBV19 to TRBJ2-3; 10 nucleotides agree with TRBD2. V dropped 9 bases and J dropped 5; count of bases not matched to a gene: 14. CDR1 is LNHDA, CDR2 SQIVND, per germline (reference sequence). The CDR3 is made up of 16 amino acids. The CDR3 sequence: CASTPPGAGGLDTQYF. In nucleotides, the CDR3 is TGTGCCAGCACCCCCCCCGGAGCGGGAGGGTTAGATACGCAGTATTTT.

V and J are TRBV7-9 and TRBJ2-3, with 12 bases that match TRBD2. Per the germline V gene, CDR1 is SEHNR and CDR2 is FQNEAQ (reference sequence). V was pared by 4 bases and J by 1 base, with 9 bases of the junction left unmatched. CDR3 length equals 18 residues. CDR3 in amino acids: CASSSAPRLAGGTDTQYF. For the CDR3, the DNA is TGTGCCAGCAGCTCTGCGCCTCGACTAGCGGGGGGCACAGATACGCAGTATTTT.

The rearrangement joins TRBV4-3 to TRBJ1-2; tentatively, D is TRBD1 (5 bases). Germline assignment: CDR1 LGHNA and CDR2 YSLEER. Trimming pared 0 bases from V and 4 bases from J, leaving 12 bases between. The CDR3 has 15 amino acids. CDR3 sequence: CASSQDYLGGYGYTF. The CDR3, as DNA: TGCGCCAGCAGCCAAGATTACCTGGGGGGCTATGGCTACACCTTC.

The chain joins TRBV27 to TRBJ1-1; unclear D gene. CDR3 size: 13 residues. Trimming pared 9 bases from V and 0 bases from J, leaving 11 bases between. Germline V gives CDR1 MNHEY, CDR2 SMNVEV (reference sequence). CDR3 coding DNA: TGTGCCAGTCGATGGGCCATGAACACTGAAGCTTTCTTT. This codes for CASRWAMNTEAFF.

The CDR3 loop is CASRDVAGGRYNEQFF. The CDR3 bases are TGTGCCAGCAGGGACGTAGCGGGGGGGCGGTACAATGAGCAGTTCTTC. V gene TRBV27 combines with J gene TRBJ2-1, with 11 bases fitting TRBD2. The germline gives CDR1 MNHEY, CDR2 SMNVEV (reference sequence). V was clipped by 6 bases and J by 4 bases; unmatched bases: 8. There are 16 residues in the CDR3.

The J gene is TRBJ1-2, the V gene TRBV5-1; TRBD1 agrees at 8 bases. This CDR3 has 17 residues. Unmatched junction bases numbered 11, after V lost 0 bases and J lost 4 bases. Germline V CDR1 and CDR2: SGHRS, YFSETQ. CDR3 in DNA: TGCGCCAGCAGCTTGGGGGGCCGGGACAGGCGTCTCTATGGCTACACCTTC. Translating it yields CASSLGGRDRRLYGYTF.

J is TRBJ2-1 and V is TRBV7-9; D is possibly TRBD2 (5 bases). V was trimmed by 5 bases and J by 4 bases, leaving 12 bases between them. This CDR3 has 14 residues. Per the germline V gene, CDR1 is SEHNR and CDR2 is FQNEAQ (reference sequence). The CDR3 loop reads CASSPAGPYNEQFF. The CDR3 region has the DNA TGTGCCAGCAGCCCTGCGGGCCCTTACAATGAGCAGTTCTTC.

The V call is TRBV29-1, the J call TRBJ2-7, with D possibly matching TRBD2 (5 bases). V shed 6 bases and J shed 1 base, with 7 bases lying between them. The germline CDR1 and CDR2 sequences are SQVTM and ANQGSEA. This CDR3 is 11 amino acids long. CDR3 region: CSVRGSYEQYF. In DNA, the CDR3 is TGCAGCGTCCGGGGTTCCTACGAGCAGTACTTC.